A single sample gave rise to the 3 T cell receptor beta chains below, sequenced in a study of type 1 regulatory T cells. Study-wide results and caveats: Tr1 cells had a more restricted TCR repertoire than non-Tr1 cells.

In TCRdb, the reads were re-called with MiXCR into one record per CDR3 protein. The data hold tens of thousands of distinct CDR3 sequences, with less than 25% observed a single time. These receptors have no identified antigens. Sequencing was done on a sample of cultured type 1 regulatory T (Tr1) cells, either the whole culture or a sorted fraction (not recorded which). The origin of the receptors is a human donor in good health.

The DNA for the CDR3 is TGCAGTGCGATAGCGGGAAGATACAATGAGCAGTTCTTC. This translates into CSAIAGRYNEQFF. The chain joins TRBV20-1 to TRBJ2-1, with 8 bases lining up with TRBD2. The germline V gene has CDR1 DFQATT and CDR2 SNEGSKA (reference sequence). Unmatched junction bases numbered 5, after V lost 6 bases and J lost 4 bases. The CDR3 spans 13 residues.

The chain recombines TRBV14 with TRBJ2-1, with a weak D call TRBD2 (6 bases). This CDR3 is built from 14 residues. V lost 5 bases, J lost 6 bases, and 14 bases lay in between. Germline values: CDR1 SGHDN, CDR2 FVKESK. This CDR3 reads CASSALGGTNEQFF. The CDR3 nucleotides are TGTGCCAGCAGCGCTTTGGGGGGAACCAATGAGCAGTTCTTC.

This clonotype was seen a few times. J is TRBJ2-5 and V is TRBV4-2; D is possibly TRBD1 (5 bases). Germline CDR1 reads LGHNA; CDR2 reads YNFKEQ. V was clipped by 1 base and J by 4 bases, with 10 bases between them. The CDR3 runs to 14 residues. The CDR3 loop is CASSQGGRAETQYF. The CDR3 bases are TGTGCCAGCAGCCAAGGCGGCAGGGCAGAGACCCAGTACTTC.